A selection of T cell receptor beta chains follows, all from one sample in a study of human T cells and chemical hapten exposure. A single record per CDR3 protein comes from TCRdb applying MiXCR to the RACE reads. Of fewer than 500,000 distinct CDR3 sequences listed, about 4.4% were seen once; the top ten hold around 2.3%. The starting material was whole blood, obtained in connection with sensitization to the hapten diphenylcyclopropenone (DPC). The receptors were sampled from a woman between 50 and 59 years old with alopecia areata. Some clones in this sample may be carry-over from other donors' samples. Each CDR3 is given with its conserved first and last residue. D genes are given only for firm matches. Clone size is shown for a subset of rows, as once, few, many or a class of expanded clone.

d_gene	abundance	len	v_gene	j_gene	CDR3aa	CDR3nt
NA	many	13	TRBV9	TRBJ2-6	CASSDSGANVLTF	TGTGCCAGCAGCGACTCTGGGGCCAACGTCCTGACTTTC
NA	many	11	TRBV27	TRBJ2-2	CASSITGELFF	TGTGCCAGCAGTATCACCGGGGAGCTGTTTTTT
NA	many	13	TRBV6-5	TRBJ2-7	CASSYSKDYEQYF	TGTGCCAGCAGTTACTCGAAGGACTACGAGCAGTACTTC
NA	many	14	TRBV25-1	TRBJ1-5	CASSEWMEDQPQHF	TGTGCCAGCAGTGAATGGATGGAAGATCAGCCCCAGCATTTT
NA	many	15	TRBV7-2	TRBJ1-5	CASSGSGGSNQPQHF	TGTGCCAGCAGCGGAAGTGGTGGAAGCAATCAGCCCCAGCATTTT
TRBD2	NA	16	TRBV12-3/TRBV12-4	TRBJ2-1	CASSLIAGVSRDEQFF	TGTGCCAGCAGTTTAATAGCGGGAGTGAGTAGAGATGAGCAGTTCTTC
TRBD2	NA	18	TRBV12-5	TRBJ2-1	CASGLVVLAGGPGDEQFF	TGTGCTAGTGGTTTGGTAGTGCTAGCGGGAGGGCCGGGGGATGAGCAGTTCTTC
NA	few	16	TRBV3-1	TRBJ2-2	CASSQVVGMVTGELFF	TGTGCCAGCAGCCAAGTCGTAGGGATGGTCACCGGGGAGCTGTTTTTT
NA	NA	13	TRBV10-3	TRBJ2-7	CAIRGLTTYEQYF	TGTGCCATCAGGGGACTGACGACCTACGAGCAGTACTTC
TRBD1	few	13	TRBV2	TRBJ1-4	CASSGQGAGKLFF	TGTGCCAGCAGTGGACAGGGGGCTGGAAAACTGTTTTTT
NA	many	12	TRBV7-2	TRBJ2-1	CASSRTWNEQFF	TGTGCCAGCAGCCGTACTTGGAATGAGCAGTTCTTC
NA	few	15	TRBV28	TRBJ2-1	CASSFGAEINNEQFF	TGTGCCAGCAGTTTCGGGGCAGAAATTAACAATGAGCAGTTCTTC
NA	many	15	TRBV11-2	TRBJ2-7	CASSQTGDRLYEQYF	TGTGCCAGCAGCCAAACGGGGGACAGACTCTACGAGCAGTACTTC
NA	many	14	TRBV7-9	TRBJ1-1	CASSPIQRDTEAFF	TGTGCCAGCAGCCCAATCCAGAGGGACACTGAAGCTTTCTTT
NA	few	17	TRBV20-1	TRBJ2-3	CSALTPLAPSGADTQYF	TGCAGTGCCCTTACACCCCTAGCCCCCTCCGGGGCAGATACGCAGTATTTT
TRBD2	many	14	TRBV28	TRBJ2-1	CASSLAGSVNEQFF	TGTGCCAGTTCCCTAGCGGGTTCCGTCAATGAGCAGTTCTTC
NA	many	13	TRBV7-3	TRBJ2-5	CASSLGMQETQYF	TGTGCCAGCAGCTTAGGGATGCAAGAGACCCAGTACTTC
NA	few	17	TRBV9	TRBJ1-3	CASSVGGQASLGNTIYF	TGTGCCAGCAGCGTAGGGGGGCAGGCATCTCTGGGAAACACCATATATTTT
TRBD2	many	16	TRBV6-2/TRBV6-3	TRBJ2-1	CASSYGQDPYNEREFF	TGTGCCAGCAGTTATGGCCAGGACCCCTACAATGAGCGGGAATTCTTC